Only one count was recorded for the clone carrying this TCR beta chain. The source of the sample is a study of shared clonotypes between healthy human individuals. About the study: For every donor, three CD4 naive, three CD4 memory, two CD8 naive and one CD8 memory plates were used.

Naive CD8 cells, CD45RO-negative and positively selected for CCR7, excluded terminally differentiated effector memory CD45RA+ cells. Donors were Caucasian adults residing in Nashville, Tennessee, USA. Data came from immunoSEQ multiplex PCR; TCRdb stores just in-frame clones and leaves some out. Of about 2.1 million clones listed, 85% to 95% are singletons. The CDR3 sequence is 14 residues long. V lost 0 bases, J lost 4 bases, and 6 bases lay in between. Per the germline V gene, CDR1 is LNHNV and CDR2 is YYDKDF (reference sequence). The sample was naive CD8+ T cells from PBMCs. This rearrangement joins TRBV15 to TRBJ1-4; weak D call: TRBD1 (5 bases). The sequence derives from a man aged 18 to 29 in good health. Some clones in this sample may be carry-over from other donors' samples. This chain's CDR3 is CATSREQVNEKLFF. Here the CDR3 DNA reads TGTGCCACCAGCAGAGAACAGGTTAATGAAAAACTGTTTTTT.